The 21 T cell receptor beta chains given below trace back to one sample, sequenced in a study of shared clonotypes between healthy human individuals. Produced via immunoSEQ multiplex PCR; TCRdb's table is partial and in-frame only. The repertoire holds around 550,000 clones, roughly 96% seen once, with over 0.095% in the top ten. CD45RO negativity and positive selection for CCR7 defined naive CD8 cells, a population that excluded terminally differentiated effector memory CD45RA+ cells. Sample: naive CD8+ T cells sorted from blood. The receptors here all came from a woman between 25 and 40 years old in good health.

The chain joins TRBV21-1 to TRBJ2-7; the D segment call TRBD2 is taken from the table without a DNA check. TRBV21-1 is marked as a pseudogene. The CDR3 is 16 residues long. The CDR3 DNA reads TGTGCCAGCAGCAAAGTTGGGGCTAGCGGGAGGCACGAGCAGTACTTC. It encodes CASSKVGASGRHEQYF.

V is TRBV6-1 and J is TRBJ2-7; 8 bases are a match to TRBD2. From germline, CDR1 is MNHNS and CDR2 SASEGT. The CDR3 covers 15 residues. Trimming removed 1 base from V and 2 bases from J; junction bases left unmatched: 4. The CDR3 DNA reads TGTGCCAGCAGTGAAGAGATAGCGGGGCCCTACGAGCAGTACTTC. Translated: CASSEEIAGPYEQYF.

CDR3 nucleotides: TGTGCCAGCAGCCACCTTAAGGTCTACGAGCAGTACTTC. As protein: CASSHLKVYEQYF. The V call is TRBV7-9, the J call TRBJ2-7; D gene uncertain. The CDR3 totals 13 residues. V was shortened by 5 bases and J by 3 bases, with 11 bases between the two germline ends. CDR1 SEHNR and CDR2 FQNEAQ come from the germline V gene (reference sequence).

V gene TRBV9 combines with J gene TRBJ2-7; 11 bases are a match to TRBD2. The germline CDR1 and CDR2 sequences are SGDLS and YYNGEE. The trim removed 4 bases at V and 6 bases at J, leaving 21 bases unmatched. The CDR3 covers 19 residues. CDR3 sequence reads: CASSKGQPGLAALDFEQYF. The CDR3 DNA sequence: TGTGCCAGCAGCAAGGGACAGCCGGGACTAGCGGCACTAGATTTCGAGCAGTACTTC.

This clone was seen only once. V is TRBV5-6 and J is TRBJ2-7; 7 bases match TRBD1. V shed 3 bases and J 5 bases; nucleotides not matched to a gene: 5. CDR1 and CDR2 (germline): SGHDT, YYEEEE. The CDR3 spans 13 residues. CDR3 DNA sequence: TGTGCCAGCAGCTGGGACAGAAGCGACGAGCAGTACTTC. It encodes CASSWDRSDEQYF.

V and J are TRBV28 and TRBJ1-2, with 7 bases matching TRBD1. The length of the CDR3 is 15 residues. Germline V lookup: CDR1 MDHEN, CDR2 SYDVKM. J gave up 0 bases and V 4 bases, and 5 bases lay outside the gene matches. This CDR3 is CASSSDREANYGYTF. DNA of the CDR3: TGTGCCAGCAGTTCAGACAGGGAGGCTAACTATGGCTACACCTTC.

As concerns this clone: Other nucleotide sequences in the sample specify the same CDR3. The V call is TRBV9, the J call TRBJ2-7; a weak D match, TRBD2 (7 bases). The CDR3 totals 15 residues. Trimming left V 2 bases short and J 1 base short, with 13 bases between. In germline, CDR1 is SGDLS, CDR2 YYNGEE. The CDR3 here is CASSVGGASSYEQYF. The CDR3 DNA reads as TGTGCCAGCAGCGTTGGGGGGGCCAGTTCCTACGAGCAGTACTTC. The whole variable domain, filled in from reference TRBV9 and TRBJ2-7, reads DSGVTQTPKHLITATGQRVTLRCSPRSGDLSVYWYQQSLDQGLQFLIQYYNGEERAKGNILERFSAQQFPDLHSELNLSSLELGDSALYFCASSVGGASSYEQYFGPGTRLTVT.

The chain recombines TRBV11-3 with TRBJ2-7, with a possible D match to TRBD2 (6 bases). Per germline, CDR1 SGHNT and CDR2 YENEEA. V lost 4 bases, J lost 5 bases, and 12 bases lay in between. The CDR3 is 13 residues long. CDR3 nucleotides: TGTGCCAGCAGCTCCAGACGGGGGAACGAGCAGTACTTC. It specifies CASSSRRGNEQYF.

The chain has TRBV30 and TRBJ2-5; 10 bases fit TRBD2. The tail of the sequence fits TRBJ2-7 better, so the J call may be wrong. In germline, CDR1 is GTSNPN, CDR2 SVGIG (reference sequence). This CDR3 is built from 14 residues. This CDR3 reads CAWSQREGFYEQYF. The CDR3 bases are TGTGCCTGGAGTCAGCGGGAGGGCTTCTACGAGCAGTACTTC.

The V gene is TRBV7-6, the J gene TRBJ2-2; possibly TRBD2 for D (6 bases). This CDR3 contains 14 residues. Trimming took off 5 bases at V and 6 bases at J, with 13 bases between the two ends. Germline V lookup: CDR1 SGHVS, CDR2 FNYEAQ. DNA for the CDR3: TGTGCCAGCAGCAAGCGGGTAGGGTCCGGGGAGCTGTTTTTT. Amino acid sequence: CASSKRVGSGELFF.

This clone has just one count. The V gene is TRBV11-3, the J gene TRBJ2-3; 7 nucleotides line up with TRBD1. The length of the CDR3 is 14 residues. Trimming at V came to 4 bases and at J to 5 bases, leaving 6 bases not matched to a gene. Germline V CDR1 and CDR2: SGHNT, YENEEA. The CDR3 DNA follows: TGTGCCAGCAGCTCACGCGACAGGGAAGATACGCAGTATTTT. This encodes CASSSRDREDTQYF.

This rearrangement joins TRBV11-3 to TRBJ1-2, with D unclear. The CDR3 has 14 amino acids. The V and J ends lost 1 base and 3 bases respectively, with 9 bases between them. The V gene's germline CDR1 is SGHNT and CDR2 YENEEA. In DNA, the CDR3 is TGTGCCAGCAGCTTAGTTCCTAGGGACTATGGCTACACCTTC. Its translation is CASSLVPRDYGYTF.

The chain links TRBV28 to TRBJ1-5; D ambiguous. This CDR3 region has 15 residues. V was cut by 7 bases and J by 3 bases, with 16 bases left in between. Per germline, CDR1 MDHEN and CDR2 SYDVKM. The CDR3 coding sequence is TGTGCCAGCACCCACGACACCAGCTCCAATCAGCCCCAGCATTTT. Encoded protein: CASTHDTSSNQPQHF.

V and J are TRBV19 and TRBJ2-7; TRBD2 agrees at 12 bases. CDR3 length: 14 amino acids. Losses at the gene ends were 4 bases for V and 4 bases for J; bases not matched to a gene: 2. Germline assignment: CDR1 LNHDA and CDR2 SQIVND (reference sequence). The CDR3 loop reads CASSKGTSGYEQYF. The CDR3 coding sequence is TGTGCCAGTAGTAAAGGGACTAGCGGGTACGAGCAGTACTTC.

This chain connects TRBV27 to TRBJ2-5; the match to TRBD2 covers 8 bases. CDR1 MNHEY and CDR2 SMNVEV come from the germline V gene (reference sequence). The length of the CDR3 is 18 residues. The V segment lost 3 bases and the J segment 0 bases; nucleotides outside the gene matches: 12. CDR3 sequence (DNA): TGTGCCAGCAGTTTCCCCCCGGGACTAGTCTTGTACCAAGAGACCCAGTACTTC. This encodes CASSFPPGLVLYQETQYF.

The chain is built from TRBV27 and TRBJ1-5, with TRBD1 identical over 11 bases. V trimming: 5 bases; J trimming: 4 bases; junction bases outside the gene matches: 4. Per germline, CDR1 MNHEY and CDR2 SMNVEV (reference sequence). The CDR3 length is 15 residues. CDR3 region: CASSTGTGGNQPQHF. DNA for the CDR3: TGTGCCAGCAGTACCGGGACAGGGGGTAATCAGCCCCAGCATTTT.

This chain links TRBV19 with TRBJ2-7; 7 positions match TRBD1. The V segment lost 3 bases and the J segment 0 bases; nucleotides outside the gene matches: 5. CDR1 and CDR2 from the germline V gene are LNHDA and SQIVND (reference sequence). The CDR3 totals 15 residues. The CDR3 coding sequence is TGTGCCAGTAGTATGTTGCAGGGGGACTCCTACGAGCAGTACTTC. Residues: CASSMLQGDSYEQYF.

V gene TRBV19 combines with J gene TRBJ1-5; D unclear. V dropped 3 bases and J dropped 5 bases, with 11 bases sitting between them. This CDR3 contains 14 residues. Germline CDR1 reads LNHDA; CDR2 reads SQIVND (reference sequence). CDR3 sequence (DNA): TGTGCCAGTAGTATTTTGGGCAGCGATCAGCCCCAGCATTTT. Its protein is CASSILGSDQPQHF.

With respect to this clone: Different DNA sequences within this sample yield the same CDR3. The CDR3 sequence is CASSVGGSSYEQYF. For the CDR3, the DNA is TGTGCCAGCAGCGTAGGTGGAAGCTCCTACGAGCAGTACTTC. The gene calls are TRBV9 and TRBJ2-7; D not resolved. CDR3 size: 14 residues. V lost 0 bases and J 0 bases, leaving 7 bases between the germline ends. Germline CDR1 is SGDLS and CDR2 is YYNGEE. Using reference TRBV9 and TRBJ2-7 for the parts outside the CDR3, the full variable domain is DSGVTQTPKHLITATGQRVTLRCSPRSGDLSVYWYQQSLDQGLQFLIQYYNGEERAKGNILERFSAQQFPDLHSELNLSSLELGDSALYFCASSVGGSSYEQYFGPGTRLTVT.

The chain recombines TRBV27 with TRBJ1-1; D not resolved. The CDR3 is 16 residues long. From germline, CDR1 is MNHEY and CDR2 SMNVEV (reference sequence). V was shortened by 7 bases and J by 5 bases, with 23 bases between the two germline ends. The DNA of the CDR3 is TGTGCCAGCACATCGAACTGGGCGACCCTGCCGACTGAAGCTTTCTTT. Residues: CASTSNWATLPTEAFF.

The chain recombines TRBV27 with TRBJ2-7; TRBD1 matches 9 bases. In germline, CDR1 is MNHEY, CDR2 SMNVEV (reference sequence). The CDR3 runs to 13 residues. V dropped 7 bases and J dropped 8; count of bases not matched to a gene: 9. The DNA for the CDR3 is TGTGCCAGCACTCTCGGGACAGGGTATAAGCAGTACTTC. Its translation: CASTLGTGYKQYF.